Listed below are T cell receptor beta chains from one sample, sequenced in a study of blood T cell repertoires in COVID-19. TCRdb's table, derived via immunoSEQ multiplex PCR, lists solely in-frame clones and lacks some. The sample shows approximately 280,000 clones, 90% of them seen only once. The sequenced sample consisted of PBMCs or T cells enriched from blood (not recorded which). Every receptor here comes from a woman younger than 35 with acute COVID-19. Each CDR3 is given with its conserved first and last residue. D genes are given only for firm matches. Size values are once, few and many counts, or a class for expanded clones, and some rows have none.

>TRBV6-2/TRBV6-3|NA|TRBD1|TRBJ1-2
CASSYSRQGMDGYTF
TGTGCCAGCAGTTACTCTAGACAGGGCATGGATGGCTACACCTTC
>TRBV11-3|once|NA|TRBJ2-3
CASSLGGDGADTQYF
TGTGCCAGCAGCTTAGGGGGAGATGGGGCAGATACGCAGTATTTT
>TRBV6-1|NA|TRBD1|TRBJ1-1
CASSEKGNRGLNTEAFF
TGTGCCAGCAGTGAAAAGGGGAACAGGGGGCTGAACACTGAAGCTTTCTTT
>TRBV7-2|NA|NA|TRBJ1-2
CASSWGPIYTF
TGTGCCAGCAGCTGGGGGCCCATCTACACCTTC
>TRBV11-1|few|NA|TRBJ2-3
CASSSGRFEGTDTQYF
TGTGCCAGCAGCTCCGGTCGTTTTGAGGGCACAGATACGCAGTATTTT
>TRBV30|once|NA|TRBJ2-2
CAWSEQVAGELFF
TGTGCCTGGAGCGAACAGGTGGCCGGGGAGCTGTTTTTT
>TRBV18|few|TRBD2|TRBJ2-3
CASSPTSGSTDTQYF
TGTGCCAGCTCACCGACTAGCGGGAGCACAGATACGCAGTATTTT
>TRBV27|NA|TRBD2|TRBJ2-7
CASSLRRGLEFEQYF
TGTGCCAGCAGTTTAAGGCGGGGACTAGAGTTCGAGCAGTACTTC
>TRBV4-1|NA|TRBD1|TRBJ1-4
CASSLRGRDEKLFF
TGCGCCAGCAGCCTCAGGGGGCGTGATGAAAAACTGTTTTTT
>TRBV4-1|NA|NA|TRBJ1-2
CASSQLGADRGYTF
TGCGCCAGCAGCCAGTTGGGGGCAGACCGTGGCTACACCTTC
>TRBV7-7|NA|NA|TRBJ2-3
CASSPAGGGTDTQYF
TGTGCTAGCAGCCCCGCCGGGGGTGGCACAGATACGCAGTATTTT
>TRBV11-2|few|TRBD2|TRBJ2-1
CASSHRGREAYNEQFF
TGTGCCAGCAGCCATCGAGGGCGGGAGGCGTACAATGAGCAGTTCTTC
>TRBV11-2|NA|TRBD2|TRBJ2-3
CASSSTSGTDTQYF
TGTGCCAGCAGCTCGACTAGCGGCACAGATACGCAGTATTTT
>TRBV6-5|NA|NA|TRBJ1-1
CASSYSISVNTEAFF
TGTGCCAGCAGTTACTCGATTTCGGTGAACACTGAAGCTTTCTTT
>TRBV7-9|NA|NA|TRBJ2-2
CASSLAATTNTGELFF
TGTGCCAGCAGCTTAGCGGCGACTACCAACACCGGGGAGCTGTTTTTT
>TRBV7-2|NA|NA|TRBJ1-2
CASSLDWRGGYTF
TGTGCCAGCAGCTTAGACTGGAGGGGCGGCTACACCTTC
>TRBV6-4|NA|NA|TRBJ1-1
CASSDSSRGSEAFF
TGTGCCAGCAGTGACTCGAGTCGCGGTTCTGAAGCTTTCTTT
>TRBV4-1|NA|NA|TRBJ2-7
CASSQDTYEQYF
TGCGCCAGCAGCCAAGACACCTACGAGCAGTACTTC
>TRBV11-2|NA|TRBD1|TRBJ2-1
CASSLGRGPHNEQFF
TGTGCCAGCAGCTTAGGCAGGGGGCCGCACAATGAGCAGTTCTTC
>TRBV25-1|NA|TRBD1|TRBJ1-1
CAVIGTGNTEAFF
TGTGCCGTCATCGGGACAGGGAACACTGAAGCTTTCTTT
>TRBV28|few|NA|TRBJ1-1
CVSSLGQGAFF
TGTGTCTCCAGCTTGGGCCAGGGGGCTTTCTTT
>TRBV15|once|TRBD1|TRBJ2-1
CATSRVWRQGVDEQFF
TGTGCCACCAGCAGAGTCTGGAGACAGGGGGTGGATGAGCAGTTCTTC
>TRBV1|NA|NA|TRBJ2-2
CTSSPPQGARTGELFF
TGCACCAGCAGTCCCCCACAGGGGGCGCGCACCGGGGAGCTGTTTTTT
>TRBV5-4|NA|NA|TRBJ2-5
CASSLGGEETQYF
TGTGCCAGCAGCTTAGGGGGGGAAGAGACCCAGTACTTC
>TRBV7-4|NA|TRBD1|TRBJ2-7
CASSSTGQGSYEQYF
TGTGCCAGCAGCTCGACCGGACAGGGATCCTACGAGCAGTACTTC
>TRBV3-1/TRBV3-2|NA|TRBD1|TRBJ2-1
CASSRQGKGWGEQFF
TGTGCCAGCAGCCGACAGGGTAAGGGCTGGGGTGAGCAGTTCTTC
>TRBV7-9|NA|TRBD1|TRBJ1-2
CASSLGQGAAGYTF
TGTGCCAGCAGCTTAGGACAGGGGGCAGCTGGCTACACCTTC
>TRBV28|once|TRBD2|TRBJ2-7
CASSLMGGDNGQYF
TGTGCCAGCAGTTTAATGGGAGGGGATAACGGGCAGTACTTC
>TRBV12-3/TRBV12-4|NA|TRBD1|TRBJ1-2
CASLDRFVSGYTF
TGTGCCAGCCTGGACAGGTTTGTGAGTGGCTACACCTTC
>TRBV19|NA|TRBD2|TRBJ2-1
CASKRTGTSGYNEQFF
TGTGCCAGTAAACGCACCGGGACTAGCGGTTACAATGAGCAGTTCTTC
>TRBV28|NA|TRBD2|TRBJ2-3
CASTTSGEYTDTQYF
TGTGCCAGCACAACTAGCGGGGAGTACACAGATACGCAGTATTTT
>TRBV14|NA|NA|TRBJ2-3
CASSHGSTQYF
TGTGCCAGCAGCCATGGCAGTACGCAGTATTTT
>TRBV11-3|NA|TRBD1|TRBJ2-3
CASSWDRADTQYF
TGTGCCAGCAGCTGGGACAGGGCAGATACGCAGTATTTT
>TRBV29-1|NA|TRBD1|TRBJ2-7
CRLPPVDRSYYEQYF
TGCAGACTCCCACCTGTGGACAGGTCTTACTACGAGCAGTACTTC
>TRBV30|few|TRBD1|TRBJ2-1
CAWSLDRVIYNEQFF
TGTGCCTGGAGTCTAGACAGGGTGATCTACAATGAGCAGTTCTTC
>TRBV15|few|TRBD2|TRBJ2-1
CATSRVTSVPKTNEQFF
TGTGCCACCAGCAGAGTGACTAGCGTACCGAAGACCAATGAGCAGTTCTTC
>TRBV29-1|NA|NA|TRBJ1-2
CSVGTAYYGYTF
TGCAGCGTTGGAACAGCTTACTATGGCTACACCTTC
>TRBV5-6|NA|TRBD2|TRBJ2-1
CASSSSRLAGGQNEQFF
TGTGCCAGCAGCTCAAGTCGACTAGCGGGAGGGCAGAATGAGCAGTTCTTC
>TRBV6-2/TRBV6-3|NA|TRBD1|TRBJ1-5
CASSYRTGFYSNQPQHF
TGTGCCAGCAGTTACCGGACAGGGTTTTATAGCAATCAGCCCCAGCATTTT
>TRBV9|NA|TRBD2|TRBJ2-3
CASHPSGRLTDTQYF
TGTGCCAGCCACCCTAGCGGGAGGTTAACAGATACGCAGTATTTT
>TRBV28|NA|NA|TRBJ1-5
CASRRQLDSNQPQHF
TGTGCCAGCAGACGACAGTTAGATAGCAATCAGCCCCAGCATTTT
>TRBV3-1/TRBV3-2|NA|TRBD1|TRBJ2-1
CASSQVHQGAANEQFF
TGTGCCAGCAGCCAAGTGCATCAGGGGGCGGCCAATGAGCAGTTCTTC
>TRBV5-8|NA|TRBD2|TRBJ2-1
CASSSNLAGIGPNEQFF
TGTGCCAGCAGCTCAAATCTAGCGGGAATAGGGCCCAATGAGCAGTTCTTC
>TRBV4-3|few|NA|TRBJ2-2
CASSQVSPNTGELFF
TGCGCCAGCAGCCAAGTATCTCCGAACACCGGGGAGCTGTTTTTT
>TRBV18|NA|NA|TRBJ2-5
CASSPIGNTWQETQYF
TGTGCCAGCTCACCAATCGGGAATACCTGGCAAGAGACCCAGTACTTC
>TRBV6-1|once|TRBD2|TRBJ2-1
CASSEAGTSGGNYNEQFF
TGTGCCAGCAGTGAAGCGGGGACTAGCGGGGGGAACTACAATGAGCAGTTCTTC
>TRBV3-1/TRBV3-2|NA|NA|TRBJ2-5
CASSLDRGSDWLETQYF
TGTGCCAGCAGCCTGGATCGGGGGAGTGATTGGTTAGAGACCCAGTACTTC
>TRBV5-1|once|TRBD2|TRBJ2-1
CASSPVLTGTSGRGNEQFF
TGCGCCAGCAGCCCCGTTCTTACCGGGACTAGCGGGAGAGGGAATGAGCAGTTCTTC
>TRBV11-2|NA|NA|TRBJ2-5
CASSPFVQGLVKETQYF
TGTGCCAGCAGTCCATTTGTCCAGGGTCTGGTAAAAGAGACCCAGTACTTC
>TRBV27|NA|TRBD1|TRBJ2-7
CASSLGQGPTYEQYF
TGTGCCAGCAGTCTTGGACAGGGACCTACCTACGAGCAGTACTTC
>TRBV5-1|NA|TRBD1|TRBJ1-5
CASSSGQGDQPQHF
TGCGCCAGCAGCTCGGGACAGGGGGATCAGCCCCAGCATTTT
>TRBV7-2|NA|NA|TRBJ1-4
CASSLGAASEKLFF
TGTGCCAGCAGCTTAGGGGCCGCTTCAGAAAAACTGTTTTTT
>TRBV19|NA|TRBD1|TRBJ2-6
CASSRQGSGANVLTF
TGTGCCAGTAGTAGACAGGGTTCTGGGGCCAACGTCCTGACTTTC
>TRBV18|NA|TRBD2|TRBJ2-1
CASSLAGGYNEQFF
TGTGCCAGCTCACTAGCGGGAGGCTACAATGAGCAGTTCTTC
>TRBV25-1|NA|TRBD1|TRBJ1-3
CASSEGRTGAGNTIYF
TGTGCCAGCAGTGAAGGCAGGACAGGGGCTGGAAACACCATATATTTT